The 8 T cell receptor beta chains presented below share a single source sample, sequenced in a study of identical twins. MiXCR was run by TCRdb on the 5' RACE reads, yielding one entry per CDR3 protein. This table has about 890,000 distinct CDR3 sequences, about 12% appearing once. The data were also submitted as part of a second study, on yellow fever vaccine responses in identical twins.

Material: PBMCs. Receptors were obtained from a woman between 18 and 30 years old in good health.

This clonotype has only a few counts. The rearrangement joins TRBV6-5 to TRBJ2-5; 10 bases agree with TRBD2. After removal of 0 bases from V and 5 bases from J, the junction contained 9 bases not matched to a gene. This CDR3 contains 17 residues. CDR1 and CDR2 from the germline V gene are MNHEY and SVGAGI. The CDR3 loop is CASSYSSLAGAGETQYF. DNA for the CDR3: TGTGCCAGCAGTTACTCGAGCCTAGCGGGGGCCGGGGAGACCCAGTACTTC.

The V gene is TRBV10-1, the J gene TRBJ2-5; 12 bases are shared with TRBD2. V was pared by 2 bases and J by 5 bases, with 3 bases of the junction left unmatched. The germline V gene has CDR1 WNHNN and CDR2 SYGVQD (reference sequence). This CDR3 is 15 amino acids long. The CDR3 sequence: CASSETSGGPETQYF. CDR3 nucleotide sequence: TGCGCCAGCAGTGAGACTAGCGGGGGGCCTGAGACCCAGTACTTC.

This clonotype was counted ten times or more. The chain has TRBV20-1 and TRBJ1-1, with TRBD1 matching 8 bases. The CDR3 totals 15 residues. Germline V gives CDR1 DFQATT, CDR2 SNEGSKA (reference sequence). The J segment lost 1 base and the V segment lost 1 base, leaving 5 bases of the junction unmatched. The CDR3 region is CSARATGGGNTEAFF. The CDR3, as DNA: TGCAGTGCTAGAGCCACAGGGGGAGGGAACACTGAAGCTTTCTTT.

This chain uses TRBV12-3 or TRBV12-4 with TRBJ2-1; D might be TRBD2 (6 bases). V lost 6 bases, J lost 1 base, and 16 bases lay in between. The CDR3 sequence is 16 residues long. The CDR3: CASRVAGRGSYNEQFF. As DNA, the CDR3 is TGTGCCAGCAGGGTGGCGGGACGGGGTTCCTACAATGAGCAGTTCTTC.

The genes are TRBV20-1 and TRBJ2-6, with no clear D. This CDR3 comprises 11 residues. Germline V gene data show CDR1 as DFQATT and CDR2 as SNEGSKA (reference sequence). V was clipped by 2 bases and J by 9 bases, with 5 bases between them. CDR3 in DNA: TGCAGTGCTAGAAGGAACAACGTCCTGACTTTC. Protein: CSARRNNVLTF.

CDR3 in DNA: TGCAGTGCCACTTCGACTAGCGGGCGAGCCTACAATGAGCAGTTCTTC. Its translation is CSATSTSGRAYNEQFF. The V call is TRBV20-1, the J call TRBJ2-1, with TRBD2 matching over 10 bases. Trimming cost V 6 bases and J 2 bases; bases outside gene matches: 10. Germline V gives CDR1 DFQATT, CDR2 SNEGSKA (reference sequence). The CDR3 is 16 amino acids.

In its sample, this clonotype was seen many times. The rearrangement joins TRBV5-1 to TRBJ2-3; D remains unclear. Looked up from germline, CDR1 is SGHRS and CDR2 is YFSETQ. V lost 2 bases to trimming and J lost 4 bases, with 8 bases between them. The CDR3 has 13 residues. CDR3 in amino acids: CASSFRPSDTQYF. As DNA, the CDR3 is TGCGCCAGCAGCTTTCGACCCTCAGATACGCAGTATTTT.

This clonotype was counted between two and nine times. The V and J genes are TRBV2 and TRBJ2-7; 8 bases agree with TRBD1. Per the germline V gene, CDR1 is SNHLY and CDR2 is FYNNEI. The CDR3 is 16 amino acids. V lost 3 bases, J lost 1 base, and 8 bases stayed unmatched. The CDR3 region is CASSDDRGLLSYEQYF. DNA for the CDR3: TGTGCCAGCAGTGACGACAGGGGCCTCCTTTCCTACGAGCAGTACTTC.